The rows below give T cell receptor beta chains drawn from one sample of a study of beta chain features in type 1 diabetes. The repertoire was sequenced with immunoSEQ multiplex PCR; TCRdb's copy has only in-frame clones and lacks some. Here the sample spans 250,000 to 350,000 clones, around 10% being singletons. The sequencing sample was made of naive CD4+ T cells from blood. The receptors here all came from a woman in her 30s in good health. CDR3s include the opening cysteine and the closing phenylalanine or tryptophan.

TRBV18 CASSPGAQGGEQYF
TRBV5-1 CASSSPGNPYEQYF
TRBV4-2 CASSQDRGALVSGANVLTF
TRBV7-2 CASSLEGTSGTWNEQYF
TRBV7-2 CASSPTGDGLNEQFF
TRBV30 CAWTTGVIYEQYF
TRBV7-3 CASSLSLGELFF
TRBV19 CASSNPGHQAYEQYF
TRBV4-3 CASSQVPLQGIGTEAFF
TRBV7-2 CASSPKETQYF
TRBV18 CASSPMDRGTSETQYF
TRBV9 CASSEDTTGELFF
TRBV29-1 CSEGTPNTEAFF
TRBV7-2 CASSFGTGDYGYTF
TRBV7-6 CASSSGQGHTEAFF
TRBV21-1 CASSKVDKTSYEQYF
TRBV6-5 CASKETGANTEAFF
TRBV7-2 CASSLARGSEKLFF
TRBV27 CASSLIRTPAGEQYF
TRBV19 CASKGSGIPDNEQFF
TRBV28 CASRAAGKQETQYF
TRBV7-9 CAHVHSGNWDEQFF
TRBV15 CATSRDRSRGEKLFF
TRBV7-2 CASGGTGSSYEQYF
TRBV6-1 CASSEPRGVWTF
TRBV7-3 CASSLEAGGDYEQYF
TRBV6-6 CASSSNQPQHF
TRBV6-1 CASSEGVREWYEQYF
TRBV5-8 CASSPRTVYGQYF
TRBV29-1 CSVSAGFYPAGFF
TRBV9 CASSVLATYNEQFF
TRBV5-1 CASGGRADTGELFF
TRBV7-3 CASSLPAGGNTGELFF
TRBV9 CASSVSSGANVLTF
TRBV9 CASSPPGGAVEQYF
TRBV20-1 CSASPGTEAFF
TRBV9 CASSAGLGQPFYGYTF
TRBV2 CASSRGTGGEKLFF
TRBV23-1 CASGTGDLAKNIQYF
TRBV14 CASSSKIYSGYAGEQYF
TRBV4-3 CASSQDGYRQGARGANVLTF
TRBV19 CASSRDRSSYNEQFF
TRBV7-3 CASSLTGLVFQETQYF
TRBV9 CASSVESSSGEQFF
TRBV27 CASSSLAGLGEQFF
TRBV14 CASSSLAGPYNEQFF
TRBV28 CASSSQGYFEQYF
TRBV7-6 CASSVDIQETQYF
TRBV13 CASSPGTASGNTIYF
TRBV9 CASSVLGSGRARTGELFF
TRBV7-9 CASSLAIGRARYNEQFF